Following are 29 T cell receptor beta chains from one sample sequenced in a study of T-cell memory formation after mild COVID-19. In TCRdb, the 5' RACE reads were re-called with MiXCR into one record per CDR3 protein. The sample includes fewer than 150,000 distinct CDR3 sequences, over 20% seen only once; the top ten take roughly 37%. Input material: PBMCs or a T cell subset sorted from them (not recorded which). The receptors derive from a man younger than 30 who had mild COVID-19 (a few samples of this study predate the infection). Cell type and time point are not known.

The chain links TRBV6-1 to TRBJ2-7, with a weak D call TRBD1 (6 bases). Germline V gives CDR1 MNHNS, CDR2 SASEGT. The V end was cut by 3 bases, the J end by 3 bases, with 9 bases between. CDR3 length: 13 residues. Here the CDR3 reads CASSDTGYYEQYF. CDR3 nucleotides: TGTGCCAGCAGTGATACAGGGTACTACGAGCAGTACTTC.

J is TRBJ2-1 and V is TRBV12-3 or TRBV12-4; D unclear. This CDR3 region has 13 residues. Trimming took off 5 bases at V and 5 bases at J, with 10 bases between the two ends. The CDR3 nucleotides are TGTGCCAGCAGTCAAACTACTAACAATGAGCAGTTCTTC. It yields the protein CASSQTTNNEQFF.

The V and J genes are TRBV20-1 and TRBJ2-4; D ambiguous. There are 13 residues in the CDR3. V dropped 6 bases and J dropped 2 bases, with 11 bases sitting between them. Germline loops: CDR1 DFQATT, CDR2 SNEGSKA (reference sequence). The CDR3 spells CSATIETKNIQYF. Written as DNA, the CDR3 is TGCAGTGCCACGATAGAGACCAAAAACATTCAGTACTTC.

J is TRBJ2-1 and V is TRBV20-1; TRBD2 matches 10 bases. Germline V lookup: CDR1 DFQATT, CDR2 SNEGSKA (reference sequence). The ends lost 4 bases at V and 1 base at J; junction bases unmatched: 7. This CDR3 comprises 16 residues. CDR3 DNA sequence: TGCAGTGCTAACCCAGGACTAGCGGATTCCTACAATGAGCAGTTCTTC. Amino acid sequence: CSANPGLADSYNEQFF.

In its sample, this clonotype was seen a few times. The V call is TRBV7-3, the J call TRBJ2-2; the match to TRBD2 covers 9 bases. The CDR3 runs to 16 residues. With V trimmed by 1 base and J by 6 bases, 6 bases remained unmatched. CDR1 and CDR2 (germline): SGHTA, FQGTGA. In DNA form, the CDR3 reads TGTGCCAGCAGCTTAAGAACTCAGCGGGGGGCCGGGGAGCTGTTTTTT. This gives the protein CASSLRTQRGAGELFF.

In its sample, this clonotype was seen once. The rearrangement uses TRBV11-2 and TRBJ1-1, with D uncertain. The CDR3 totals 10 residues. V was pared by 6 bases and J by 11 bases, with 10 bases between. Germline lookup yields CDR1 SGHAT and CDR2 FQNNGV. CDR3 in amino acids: CASSLMEAFF. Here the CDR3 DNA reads TGTGCCAGCAGTCTGATGGAGGCTTTCTTT.

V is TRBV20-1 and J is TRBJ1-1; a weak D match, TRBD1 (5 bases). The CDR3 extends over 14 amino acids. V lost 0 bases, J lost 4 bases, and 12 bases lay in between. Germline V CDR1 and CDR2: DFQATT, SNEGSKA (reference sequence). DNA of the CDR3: TGCAGTGCTAGAGAGGTGGGGACGCCCACTGAAGCTTTCTTT. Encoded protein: CSAREVGTPTEAFF.

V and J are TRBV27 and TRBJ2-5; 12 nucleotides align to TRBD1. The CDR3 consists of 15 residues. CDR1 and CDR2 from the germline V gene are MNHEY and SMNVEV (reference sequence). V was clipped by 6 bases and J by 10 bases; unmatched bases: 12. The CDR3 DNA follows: TGTGCCAGCAGCCCCCGGGACAGGGGGCTGGAGGACCAGTACTTC. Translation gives CASSPRDRGLEDQYF.

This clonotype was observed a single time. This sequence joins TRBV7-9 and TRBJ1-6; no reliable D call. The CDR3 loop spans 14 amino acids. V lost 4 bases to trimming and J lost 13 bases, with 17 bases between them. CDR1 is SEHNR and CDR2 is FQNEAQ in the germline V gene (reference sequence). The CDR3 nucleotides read TGTGCCAGCAGCTCGACGGCAGGAATAATGCCCCTCCACTTT. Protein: CASSSTAGIMPLHF.

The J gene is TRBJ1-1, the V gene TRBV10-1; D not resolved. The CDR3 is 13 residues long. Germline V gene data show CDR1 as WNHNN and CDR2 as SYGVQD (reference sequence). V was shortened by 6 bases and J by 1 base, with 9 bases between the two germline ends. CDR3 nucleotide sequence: TGCGCCAGCAGAGACAAGGCGAACACTGAAGCTTTCTTT. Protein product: CASRDKANTEAFF.

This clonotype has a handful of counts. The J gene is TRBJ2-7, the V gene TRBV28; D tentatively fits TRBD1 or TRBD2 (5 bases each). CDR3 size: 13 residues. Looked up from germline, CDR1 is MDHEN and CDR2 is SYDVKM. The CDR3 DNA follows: TGTGCCAGCAGCGGCTCCGGGACGCGGTACATCTCGGTC. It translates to CASSGSGTRYISV.

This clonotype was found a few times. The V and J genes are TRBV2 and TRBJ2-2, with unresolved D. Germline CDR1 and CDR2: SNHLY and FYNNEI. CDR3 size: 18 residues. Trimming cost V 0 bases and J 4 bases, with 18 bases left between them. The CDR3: CASSEALLGRSGTGELFF. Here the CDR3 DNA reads TGTGCCAGCAGTGAAGCGCTTCTTGGAAGGTCGGGCACCGGGGAGCTGTTTTTT.

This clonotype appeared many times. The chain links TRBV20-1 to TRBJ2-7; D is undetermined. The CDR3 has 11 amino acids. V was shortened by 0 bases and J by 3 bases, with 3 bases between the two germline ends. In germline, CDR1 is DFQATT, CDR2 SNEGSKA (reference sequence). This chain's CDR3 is CSAREGYEQYV. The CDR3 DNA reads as TGCAGTGCTAGAGAGGGCTACGAGCAGTACGTC.

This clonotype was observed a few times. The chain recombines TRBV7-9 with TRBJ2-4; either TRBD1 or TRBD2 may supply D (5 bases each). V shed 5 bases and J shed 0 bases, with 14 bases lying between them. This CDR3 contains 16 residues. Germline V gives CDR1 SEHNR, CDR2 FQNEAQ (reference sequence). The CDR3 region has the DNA TGTGCCAGCAGCGGGGGTGGGGCGCTAGCCAAAAACATTCAGTACTTC. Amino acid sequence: CASSGGGALAKNIQYF.

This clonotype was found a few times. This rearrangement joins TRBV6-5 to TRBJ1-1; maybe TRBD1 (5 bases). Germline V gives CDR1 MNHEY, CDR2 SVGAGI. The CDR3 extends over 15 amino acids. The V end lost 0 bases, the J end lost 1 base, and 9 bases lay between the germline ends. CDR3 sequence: CASSYSRGGNTEAFF. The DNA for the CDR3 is TGTGCCAGCAGTTACTCGAGGGGAGGGAACACTGAAGCTTTCTTT.

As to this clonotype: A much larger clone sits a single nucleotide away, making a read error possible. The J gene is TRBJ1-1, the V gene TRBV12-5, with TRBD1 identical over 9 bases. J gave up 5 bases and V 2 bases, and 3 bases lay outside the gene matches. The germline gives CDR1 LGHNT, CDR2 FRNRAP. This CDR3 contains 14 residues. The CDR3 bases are TGTGCTAGTGGTTTGTGGACAGGGGTGACTGAAGCTTTCTTT. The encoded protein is CASGLWTGVTEAFF.

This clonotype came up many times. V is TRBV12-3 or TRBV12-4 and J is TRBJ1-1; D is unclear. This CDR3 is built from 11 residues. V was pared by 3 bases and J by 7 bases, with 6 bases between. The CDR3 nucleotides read TGTGCCAGCAGTTTCGGGAATGAAGCTTTCTTT. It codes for CASSFGNEAFF.

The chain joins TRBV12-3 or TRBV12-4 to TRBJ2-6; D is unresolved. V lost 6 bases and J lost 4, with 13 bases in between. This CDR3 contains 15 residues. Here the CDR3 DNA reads TGTGCCAGCAGCCCGTGGGTCTCCGGGGCCAACGTCCTGACTTTC. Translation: CASSPWVSGANVLTF.

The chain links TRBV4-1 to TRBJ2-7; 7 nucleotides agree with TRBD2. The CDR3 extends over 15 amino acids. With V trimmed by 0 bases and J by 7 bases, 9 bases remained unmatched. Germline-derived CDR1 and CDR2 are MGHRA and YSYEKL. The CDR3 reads CASSQDELPAGEQYF. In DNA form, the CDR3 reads TGCGCCAGCAGCCAAGATGAGCTACCAGCGGGGGAGCAGTACTTC.

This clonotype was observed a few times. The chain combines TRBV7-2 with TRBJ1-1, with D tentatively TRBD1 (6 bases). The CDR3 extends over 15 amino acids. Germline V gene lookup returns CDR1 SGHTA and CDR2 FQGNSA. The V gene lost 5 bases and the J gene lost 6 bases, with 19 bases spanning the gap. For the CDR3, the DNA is TGTGCCAGCAGCCTTGTGGGGGGCGGTTCTCCTGAAGCTTTCTTT. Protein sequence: CASSLVGGGSPEAFF.

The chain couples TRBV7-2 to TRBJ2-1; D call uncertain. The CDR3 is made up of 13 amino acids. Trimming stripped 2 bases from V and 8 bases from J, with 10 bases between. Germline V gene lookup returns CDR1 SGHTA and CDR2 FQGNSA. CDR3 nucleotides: TGTGCCAGCAGCTTACACCCTGGGCATGAGCAGTTCTTC. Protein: CASSLHPGHEQFF.

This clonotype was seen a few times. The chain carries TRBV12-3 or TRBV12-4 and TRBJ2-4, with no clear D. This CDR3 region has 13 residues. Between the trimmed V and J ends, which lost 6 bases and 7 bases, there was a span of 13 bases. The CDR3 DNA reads TGTGCCAGCAGATTCCGGTCCAGGAACATTCAGTACTTC. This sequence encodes CASRFRSRNIQYF.

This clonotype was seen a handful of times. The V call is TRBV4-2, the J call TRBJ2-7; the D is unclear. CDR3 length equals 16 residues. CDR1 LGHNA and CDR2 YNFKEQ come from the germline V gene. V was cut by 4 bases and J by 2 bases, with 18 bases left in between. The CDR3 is CASSRRPECRTYEQYV. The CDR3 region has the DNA TGTGCCAGCAGCCGAAGACCCGAGTGTAGAACCTACGAGCAGTACGTC.

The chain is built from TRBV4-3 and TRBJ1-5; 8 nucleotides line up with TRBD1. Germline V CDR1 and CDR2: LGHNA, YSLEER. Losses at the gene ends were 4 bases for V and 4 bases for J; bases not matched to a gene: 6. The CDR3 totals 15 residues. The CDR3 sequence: CASSPGRGHNQPQHF. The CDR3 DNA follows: TGCGCCAGCAGCCCGGGCAGGGGGCATAATCAGCCCCAGCATTTT.

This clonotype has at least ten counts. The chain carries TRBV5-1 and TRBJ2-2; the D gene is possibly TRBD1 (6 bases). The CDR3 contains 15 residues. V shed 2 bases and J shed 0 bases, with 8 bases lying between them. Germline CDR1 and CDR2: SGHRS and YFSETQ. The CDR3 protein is CASSLTGPNTGELFF. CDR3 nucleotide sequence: TGCGCCAGCAGCTTAACAGGGCCGAACACCGGGGAGCTGTTTTTT.

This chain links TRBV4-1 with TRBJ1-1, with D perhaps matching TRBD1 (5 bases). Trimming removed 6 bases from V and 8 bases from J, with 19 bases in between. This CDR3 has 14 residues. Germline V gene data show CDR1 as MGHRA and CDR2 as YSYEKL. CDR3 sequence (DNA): TGCGCCAGCAGTCATGCGGACGGGGCCCAAGAAGCTTTCTTT. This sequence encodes CASSHADGAQEAFF.

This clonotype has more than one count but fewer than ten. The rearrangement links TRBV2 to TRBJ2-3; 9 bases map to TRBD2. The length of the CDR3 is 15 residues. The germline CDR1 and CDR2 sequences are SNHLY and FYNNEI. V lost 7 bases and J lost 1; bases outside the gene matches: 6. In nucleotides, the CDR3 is TGTGCCAGCACCCGGTCTAGCGGGGGCACAGATACGCAGTATTTT. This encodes CASTRSSGGTDTQYF. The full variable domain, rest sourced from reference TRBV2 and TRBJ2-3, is EPEVTQTPSHQVTQMGQEVILRCVPISNHLYFYWYRQILGQKVEFLVSFYNNEISEKSEIFDDQFSVERPDGSNFTLKIRSTKLEDSAMYFCASTRSSGGTDTQYFGPGTRLTVL.

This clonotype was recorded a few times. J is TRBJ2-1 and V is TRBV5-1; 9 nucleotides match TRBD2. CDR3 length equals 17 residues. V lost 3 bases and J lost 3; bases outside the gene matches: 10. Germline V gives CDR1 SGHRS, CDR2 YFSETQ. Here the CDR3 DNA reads TGCGCCAGCAGCTCTATTCCCCTAGCGGGGAGCTACAATGAGCAGTTCTTC. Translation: CASSSIPLAGSYNEQFF.

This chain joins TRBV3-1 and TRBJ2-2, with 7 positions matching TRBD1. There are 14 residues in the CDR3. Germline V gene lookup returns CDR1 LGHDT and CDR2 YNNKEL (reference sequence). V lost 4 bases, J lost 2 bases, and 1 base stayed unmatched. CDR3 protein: CASSRDSNTGELFF. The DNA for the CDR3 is TGTGCCAGCAGCCGGGACAGTAACACCGGGGAGCTGTTTTTT.